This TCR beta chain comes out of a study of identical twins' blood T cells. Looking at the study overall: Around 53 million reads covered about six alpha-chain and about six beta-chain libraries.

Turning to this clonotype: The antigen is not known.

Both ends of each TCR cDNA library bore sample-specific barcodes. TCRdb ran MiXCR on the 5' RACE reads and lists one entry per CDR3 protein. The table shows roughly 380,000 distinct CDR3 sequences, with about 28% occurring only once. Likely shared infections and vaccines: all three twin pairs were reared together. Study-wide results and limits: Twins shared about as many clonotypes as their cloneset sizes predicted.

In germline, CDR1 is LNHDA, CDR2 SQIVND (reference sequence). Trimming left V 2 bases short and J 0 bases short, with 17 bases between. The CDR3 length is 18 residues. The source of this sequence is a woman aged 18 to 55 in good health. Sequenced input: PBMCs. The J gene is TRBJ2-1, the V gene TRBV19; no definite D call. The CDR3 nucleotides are TGTGCCAGTAGTATACGTAGGTCCGCCGTCCCCTCCTACAATGAGCAGTTCTTC. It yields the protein CASSIRRSAVPSYNEQFF.